This TCR beta chain was identified during a study of graft-versus-host responses after intestinal transplantation. On the study more broadly: Multivisceral, liver-intestinal, or isolated intestinal grafts were transplanted into recipients. The study's findings and limits: The authors found GvH clones in recipient marrow, some appearing first in ileum or blood.

Comments on this clone: The antigen is unknown.

Profiling relied on immunoSEQ multiplex PCR, and the TCRdb table lists in-frame clones only, not all of them. The repertoire holds 12,000 to 15,000 clones, with approximately 80% as singletons. Tissue processing of the graft released intraepithelial and lamina propria lymphocytes from it. CDR3 length: 13 residues. Trimming took 5 bases from V and 0 from J, leaving 7 bases between them. CDR1 and CDR2 (germline): MGHRA, YSYEKL. This receptor was identified in a human patient who received an intestinal transplant, so some T cells may come from the graft donor. The chain has TRBV4-1 and TRBJ1-1; D not resolved. The specimen comprised ileum tissue, sampled roughly 26 days after intestinal transplant. CDR3: CASSGELNTEAFF. In DNA form, the CDR3 reads TGCGCCAGCAGCGGAGAGTTGAACACTGAAGCTTTCTTT.